The rows below give T cell receptor beta chains drawn from one sample of a study of cytomegalovirus exposure and HLA in healthy donors. Sequenced by immunoSEQ multiplex PCR; TCRdb stores in-frame clones only, minus some. The sample contains more than 150,000 clones, around 83% of which appear only once. The material sequenced was PBMCs. These receptors all come from a man in his fifties in good health and CMV-seronegative. Each CDR3 is given with its conserved first and last residue. The order of the fields is clone size, CDR3 length, D gene, V gene, J gene, CDR3 protein, CDR3 DNA. The D gene is left open where the match is weak. Size tells how often a clone was seen (once, few, many) or the class of an expanded clone, and some rows leave it out.

size: .; length: 14; D: TRBD1; V: TRBV7-8; J: TRBJ2-7; CDR3: CASSLGTGGHEQYF; DNA: TGTGCCAGCAGCCTCGGGACAGGGGGCCACGAGCAGTACTTC
size: .; length: 15; D: TRBD2; V: TRBV4-2; J: TRBJ2-7; CDR3: CASSARGGRSYEQYF; DNA: TGTGCCAGCAGCGCCCGCGGGGGACGGAGCTACGAGCAGTACTTC
size: .; length: 11; D: .; V: TRBV11-2; J: TRBJ1-2; CDR3: CASSLGGGYTF; DNA: TGTGCCAGCAGCTTAGGCGGTGGCTACACCTTC
size: once; length: 13; D: .; V: TRBV29-1; J: TRBJ1-3; CDR3: CSVAEFSGNTIYF; DNA: TGCAGCGTGGCAGAATTCTCTGGAAACACCATATATTTT
size: .; length: 15; D: TRBD1; V: TRBV9; J: TRBJ1-1; CDR3: CASSTTDRANTEAFF; DNA: TGTGCCAGCAGCACCACGGACAGGGCCAACACTGAAGCTTTCTTT
size: .; length: 16; D: .; V: TRBV28; J: TRBJ2-4; CDR3: CASSVPGERAKNIQYF; DNA: TGTGCCAGCAGCGTGCCGGGAGAACGTGCCAAAAACATTCAGTACTTC
size: .; length: 15; D: TRBD1; V: TRBV7-8; J: TRBJ2-2; CDR3: CASSTRQGITGELFF; DNA: TGTGCCAGCAGCACACGACAGGGGATCACCGGGGAGCTGTTTTTT
size: .; length: 12; D: .; V: TRBV30; J: TRBJ2-7; CDR3: CAWTQGLREQYF; DNA: TGTGCCTGGACCCAGGGACTTCGAGAGCAGTACTTC
size: few; length: 15; D: .; V: TRBV7-2; J: TRBJ1-5; CDR3: CASSLTGMSNQPQHF; DNA: TGTGCCAGCAGCCTCACGGGAATGAGCAATCAGCCCCAGCATTTT
size: .; length: 14; D: .; V: TRBV5-5; J: TRBJ2-7; CDR3: CASSLGLVLYEQYF; DNA: TGTGCCAGCAGCTTGGGGCTAGTACTCTACGAGCAGTACTTC
size: .; length: 13; D: .; V: TRBV6-5; J: TRBJ1-5; CDR3: CASRRGGNQPQHF; DNA: TGTGCCAGCAGAAGGGGTGGCAATCAGCCCCAGCATTTT
size: .; length: 15; D: TRBD1; V: TRBV6-1; J: TRBJ1-6; CDR3: CASRTGEVGNSPLHF; DNA: TGTGCCAGCAGGACAGGGGAAGTAGGAAATTCACCCCTCCACTTT
size: .; length: 18; D: TRBD2; V: TRBV9; J: TRBJ2-7; CDR3: CASSSEASGGFRSYEQYF; DNA: TGTGCCAGCAGCTCAGAAGCGAGCGGGGGGTTTAGGTCCTACGAGCAGTACTTC
size: .; length: 15; D: .; V: TRBV2; J: TRBJ1-2; CDR3: CATSNSRAGGYGYTF; DNA: TGTGCCACTTCAAATAGTCGGGCAGGAGGGTATGGCTACACCTTC
size: .; length: 15; D: TRBD2; V: TRBV27; J: TRBJ2-7; CDR3: CASSGSGRAYYEQYF; DNA: TGTGCCAGCAGCGGTAGCGGGAGGGCGTACTACGAGCAGTACTTC